Listed here is a single T cell receptor (beta chain). CDR3 length: 16 amino acids. Germline CDR1 reads MNHNS; CDR2 reads SASEGT. With 0 bases removed from V and 4 bases from J, the gap between germline ends came to 15 bases. The data were taken from a study of T cell changes during pregnancy in multiple sclerosis. Assay used: immunoSEQ multiplex PCR; TCRdb lists only in-frame clones, some missing. This table has about 92,000 clones, 94% appearing once. Specimen: peripheral blood, collected in the third trimester of pregnancy. The chain uses TRBV6-1 and TRBJ1-2; no firm D call. The sequence was obtained from a female donor with multiple sclerosis, enrolled in a pregnancy study. The CDR3 reads CASSEALFLGIYGYTF. The CDR3 coding sequence is TGTGCCAGCAGTGAAGCGCTTTTCCTGGGCATCTATGGCTACACCTTC.